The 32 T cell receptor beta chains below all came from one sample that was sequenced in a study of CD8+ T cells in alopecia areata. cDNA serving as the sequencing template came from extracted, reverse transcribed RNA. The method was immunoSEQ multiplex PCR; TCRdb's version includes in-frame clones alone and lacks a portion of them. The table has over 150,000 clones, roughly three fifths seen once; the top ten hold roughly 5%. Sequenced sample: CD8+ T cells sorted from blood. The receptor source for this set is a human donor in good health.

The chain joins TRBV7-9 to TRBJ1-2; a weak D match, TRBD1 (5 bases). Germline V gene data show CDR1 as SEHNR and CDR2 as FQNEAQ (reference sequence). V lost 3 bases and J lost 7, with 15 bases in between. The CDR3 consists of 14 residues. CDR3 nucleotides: TGTGCCAGCAGCTTTTCGACAGCCCCAGGTGGCTACACCTTC. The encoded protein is CASSFSTAPGGYTF.

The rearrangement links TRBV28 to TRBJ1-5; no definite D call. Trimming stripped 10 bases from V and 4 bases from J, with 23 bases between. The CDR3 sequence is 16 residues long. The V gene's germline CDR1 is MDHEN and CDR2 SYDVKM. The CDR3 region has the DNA TGTGCCACAGAAGCCCTCGCCCCACGGAGTAATCAGCCCCAGCATTTT. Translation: CATEALAPRSNQPQHF.

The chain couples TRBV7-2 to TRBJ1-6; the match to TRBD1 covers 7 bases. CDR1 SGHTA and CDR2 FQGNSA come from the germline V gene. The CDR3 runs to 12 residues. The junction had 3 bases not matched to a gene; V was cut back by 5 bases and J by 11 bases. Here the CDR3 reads CASSTQGTPLHF. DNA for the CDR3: TGTGCCAGCAGCACACAGGGGACACCCCTCCACTTT.

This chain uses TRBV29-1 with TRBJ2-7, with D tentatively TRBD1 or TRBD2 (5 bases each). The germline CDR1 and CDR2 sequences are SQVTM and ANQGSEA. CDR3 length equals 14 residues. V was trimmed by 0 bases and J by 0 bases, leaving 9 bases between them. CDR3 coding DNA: TGCAGCGTTGAAGATCGGGGCAGCTCCTACGAGCAGTACTTC. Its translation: CSVEDRGSSYEQYF.

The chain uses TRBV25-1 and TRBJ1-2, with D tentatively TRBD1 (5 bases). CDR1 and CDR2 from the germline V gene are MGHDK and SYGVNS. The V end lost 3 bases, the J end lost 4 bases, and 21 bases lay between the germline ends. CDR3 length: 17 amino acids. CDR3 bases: TGTGCCAGCAGTGACAGGGAAGGGGCCCGGGAACTCTATGGCTACACCTTC. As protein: CASSDREGARELYGYTF.

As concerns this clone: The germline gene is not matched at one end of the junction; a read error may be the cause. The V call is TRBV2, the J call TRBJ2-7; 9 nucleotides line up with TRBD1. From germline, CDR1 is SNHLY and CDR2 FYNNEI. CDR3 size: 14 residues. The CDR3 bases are TGTGCCAGGAGTGCCCGGGACAGGGTTTTCGAGCAGTACTTC. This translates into CARSARDRVFEQYF.

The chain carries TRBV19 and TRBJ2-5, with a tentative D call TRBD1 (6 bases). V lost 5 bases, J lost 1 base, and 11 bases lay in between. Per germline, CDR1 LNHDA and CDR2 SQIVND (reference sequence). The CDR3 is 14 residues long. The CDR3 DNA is TGTGCCAGTAGTCGCCGGACAGCCCAAGAGACCCAGTACTTC. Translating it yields CASSRRTAQETQYF.

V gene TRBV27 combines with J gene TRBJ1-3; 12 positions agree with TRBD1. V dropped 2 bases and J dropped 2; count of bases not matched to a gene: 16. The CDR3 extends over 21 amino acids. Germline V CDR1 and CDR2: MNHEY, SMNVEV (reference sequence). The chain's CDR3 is CASSLRGGQGAPGWPGNTIYF. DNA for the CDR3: TGTGCCAGCAGTTTACGTGGGGGACAGGGGGCGCCCGGGTGGCCTGGAAACACCATATATTTT.

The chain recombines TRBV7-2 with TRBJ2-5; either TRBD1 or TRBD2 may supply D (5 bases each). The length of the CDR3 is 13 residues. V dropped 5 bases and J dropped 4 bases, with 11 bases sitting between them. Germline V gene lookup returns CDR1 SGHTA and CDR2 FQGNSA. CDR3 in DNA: TGTGCCAGCAGCCCAGGGAGCGCAGAGACCCAGTACTTC. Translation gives CASSPGSAETQYF.

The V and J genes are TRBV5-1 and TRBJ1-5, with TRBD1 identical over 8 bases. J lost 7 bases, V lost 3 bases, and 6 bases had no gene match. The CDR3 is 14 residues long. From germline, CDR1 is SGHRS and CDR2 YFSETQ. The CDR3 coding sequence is TGCGCCAGCAGCTGGACAGGGTCCGGGCAGCCCCAGCATTTT. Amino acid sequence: CASSWTGSGQPQHF. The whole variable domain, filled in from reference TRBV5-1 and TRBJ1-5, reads KAGVTQTPRYLIKTRGQQVTLSCSPISGHRSVSWYQQTPGQGLQFLFEYFSETQRNKGNFPGRFSGRQFSNSRSEMNVSTLELGDSALYLCASSWTGSGQPQHFGDGTRLSIL.

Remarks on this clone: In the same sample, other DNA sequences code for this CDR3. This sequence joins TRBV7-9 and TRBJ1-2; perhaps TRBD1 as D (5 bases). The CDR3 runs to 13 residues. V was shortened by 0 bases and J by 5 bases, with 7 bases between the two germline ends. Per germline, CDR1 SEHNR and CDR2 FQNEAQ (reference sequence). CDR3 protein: CASSLAGGYGYTF. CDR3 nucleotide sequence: TGTGCCAGCAGCTTAGCCGGGGGGTATGGCTACACCTTC. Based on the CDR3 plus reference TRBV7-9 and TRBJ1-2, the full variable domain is DTGVSQNPRHKITKRGQNVTFRCDPISEHNRLYWYRQTLGQGPEFLTYFQNEAQLEKSRLLSDRFSAERPKGSFSTLEIQRTEQGDSAMYLCASSLAGGYGYTFGSGTRLTVV.

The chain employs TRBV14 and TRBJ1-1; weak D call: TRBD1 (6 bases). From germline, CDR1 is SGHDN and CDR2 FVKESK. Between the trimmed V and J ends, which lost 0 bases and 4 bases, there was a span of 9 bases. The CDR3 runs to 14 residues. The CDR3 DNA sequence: TGTGCCAGCAGCCAAGATGGGGGCGGCACTGAAGCTTTCTTT. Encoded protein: CASSQDGGGTEAFF.

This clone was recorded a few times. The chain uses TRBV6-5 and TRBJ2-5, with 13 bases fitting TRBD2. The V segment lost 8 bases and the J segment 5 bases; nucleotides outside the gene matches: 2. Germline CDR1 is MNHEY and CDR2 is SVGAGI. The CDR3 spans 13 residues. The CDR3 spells CASLTSGGETQYF. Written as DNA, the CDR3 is TGTGCCAGCCTGACTAGCGGGGGGGAGACCCAGTACTTC.

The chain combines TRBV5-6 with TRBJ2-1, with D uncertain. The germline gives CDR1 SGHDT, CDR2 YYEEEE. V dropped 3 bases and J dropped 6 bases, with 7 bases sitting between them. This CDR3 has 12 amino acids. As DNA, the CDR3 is TGTGCCAGCAGCTCCTATACCAATGAGCAGTTCTTC. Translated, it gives CASSSYTNEQFF.

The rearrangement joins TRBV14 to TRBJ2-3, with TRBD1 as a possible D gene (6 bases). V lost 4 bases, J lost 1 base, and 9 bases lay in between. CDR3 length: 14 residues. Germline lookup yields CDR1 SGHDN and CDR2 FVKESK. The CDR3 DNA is TGTGCCAGCAGCCCAAAGGGGGGCACAGATACGCAGTATTTT. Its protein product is CASSPKGGTDTQYF.

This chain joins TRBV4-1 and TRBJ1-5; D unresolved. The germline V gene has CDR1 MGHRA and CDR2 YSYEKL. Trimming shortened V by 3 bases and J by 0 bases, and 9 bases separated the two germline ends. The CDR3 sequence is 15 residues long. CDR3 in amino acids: CASSQWTGSNQPQHF. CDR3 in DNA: TGCGCCAGCAGCCAGTGGACCGGTAGCAATCAGCCCCAGCATTTT.

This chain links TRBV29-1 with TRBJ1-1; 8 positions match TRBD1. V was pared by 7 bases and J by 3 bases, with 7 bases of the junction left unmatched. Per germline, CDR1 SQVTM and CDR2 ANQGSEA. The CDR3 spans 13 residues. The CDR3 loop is CSAQTGVYTEAFF. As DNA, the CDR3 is TGCAGCGCCCAGACAGGGGTGTACACTGAAGCTTTCTTT.

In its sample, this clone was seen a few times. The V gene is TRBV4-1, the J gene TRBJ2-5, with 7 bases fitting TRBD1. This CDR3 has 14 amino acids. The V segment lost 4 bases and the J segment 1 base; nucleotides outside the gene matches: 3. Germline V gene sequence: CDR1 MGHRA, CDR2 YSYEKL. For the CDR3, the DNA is TGCGCCAGCAGCCCCTGGGACAGCCAAGAGACCCAGTACTTC. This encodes CASSPWDSQETQYF.

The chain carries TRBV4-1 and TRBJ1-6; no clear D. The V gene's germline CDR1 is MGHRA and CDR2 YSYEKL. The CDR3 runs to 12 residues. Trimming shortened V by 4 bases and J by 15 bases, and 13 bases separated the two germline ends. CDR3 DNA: TGCGCCAGCAGCCCCCGTGGCAATTTCCTCCACTTT. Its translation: CASSPRGNFLHF.

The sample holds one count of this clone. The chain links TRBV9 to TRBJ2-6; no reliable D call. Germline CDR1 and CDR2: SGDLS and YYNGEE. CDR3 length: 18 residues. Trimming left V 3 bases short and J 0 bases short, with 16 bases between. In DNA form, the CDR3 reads TGTGCCAGCAGCGCCGAAAAGTCCGAAAGCTCTGGGGCCAACGTCCTGACTTTC. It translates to CASSAEKSESSGANVLTF.

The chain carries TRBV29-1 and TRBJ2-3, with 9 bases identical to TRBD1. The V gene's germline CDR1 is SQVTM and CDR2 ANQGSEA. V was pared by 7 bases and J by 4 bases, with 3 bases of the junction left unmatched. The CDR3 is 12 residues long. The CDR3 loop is CSAGTGSDTQYF. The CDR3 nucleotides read TGCAGCGCCGGGACAGGGTCAGATACGCAGTATTTT.

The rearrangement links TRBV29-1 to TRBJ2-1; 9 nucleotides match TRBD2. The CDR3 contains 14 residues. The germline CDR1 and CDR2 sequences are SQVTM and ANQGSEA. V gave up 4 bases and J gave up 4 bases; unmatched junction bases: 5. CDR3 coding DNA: TGCAGCGTTGGGCCGACTAGCGGTTACAATGAGCAGTTCTTC. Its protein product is CSVGPTSGYNEQFF.

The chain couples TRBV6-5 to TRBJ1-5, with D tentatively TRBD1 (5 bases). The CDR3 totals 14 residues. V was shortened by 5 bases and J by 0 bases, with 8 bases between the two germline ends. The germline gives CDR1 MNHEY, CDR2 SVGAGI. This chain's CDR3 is CASSEGNSNQPQHF. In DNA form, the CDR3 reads TGTGCCAGCAGTGAGGGGAATAGCAATCAGCCCCAGCATTTT.

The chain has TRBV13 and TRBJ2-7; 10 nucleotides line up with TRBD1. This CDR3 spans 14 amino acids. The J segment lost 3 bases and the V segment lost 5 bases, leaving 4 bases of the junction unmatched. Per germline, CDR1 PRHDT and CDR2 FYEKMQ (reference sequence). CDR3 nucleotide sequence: TGTGCCAGCAGCACCCGGACAGGGGGCTACGAGCAGTACTTC. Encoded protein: CASSTRTGGYEQYF.

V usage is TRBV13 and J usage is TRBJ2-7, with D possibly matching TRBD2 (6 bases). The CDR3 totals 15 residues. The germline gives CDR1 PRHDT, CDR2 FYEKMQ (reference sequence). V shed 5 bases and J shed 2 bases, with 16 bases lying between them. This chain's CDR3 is CASSRSGLETYEQYF. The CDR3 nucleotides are TGTGCCAGCAGCCGATCGGGACTCGAGACCTACGAGCAGTACTTC. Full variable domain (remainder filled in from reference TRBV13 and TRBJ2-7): AAGVIQSPRHLIKEKRETATLKCYPIPRHDTVYWYQQGPGQDPQFLISFYEKMQSDKGSIPDRFSAQQFSDYHSELNMSSLELGDSALYFCASSRSGLETYEQYFGPGTRLTVT.

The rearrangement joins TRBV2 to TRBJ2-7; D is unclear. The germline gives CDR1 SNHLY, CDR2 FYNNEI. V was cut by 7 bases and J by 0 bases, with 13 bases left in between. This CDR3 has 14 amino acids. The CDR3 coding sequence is TGTGCCAGCACTCCGGGCCTGGCCTCCTACGAGCAGTACTTC. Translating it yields CASTPGLASYEQYF. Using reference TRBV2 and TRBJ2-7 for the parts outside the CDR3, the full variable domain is EPEVTQTPSHQVTQMGQEVILRCVPISNHLYFYWYRQILGQKVEFLVSFYNNEISEKSEIFDDQFSVERPDGSNFTLKIRSTKLEDSAMYFCASTPGLASYEQYFGPGTRLTVT.

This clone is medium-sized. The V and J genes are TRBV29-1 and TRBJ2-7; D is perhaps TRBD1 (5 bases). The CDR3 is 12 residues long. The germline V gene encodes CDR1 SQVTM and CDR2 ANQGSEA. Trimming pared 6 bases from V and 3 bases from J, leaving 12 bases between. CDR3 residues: CSVELTDYEQYF. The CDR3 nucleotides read TGCAGCGTCGAACTGACAGACTACGAGCAGTACTTC.

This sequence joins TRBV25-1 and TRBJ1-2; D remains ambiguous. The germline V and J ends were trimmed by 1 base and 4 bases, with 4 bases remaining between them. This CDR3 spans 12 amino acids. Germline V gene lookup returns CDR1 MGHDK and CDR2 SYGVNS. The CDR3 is CASSESPYGYTF. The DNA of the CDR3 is TGTGCCAGCAGTGAATCGCCCTATGGCTACACCTTC.

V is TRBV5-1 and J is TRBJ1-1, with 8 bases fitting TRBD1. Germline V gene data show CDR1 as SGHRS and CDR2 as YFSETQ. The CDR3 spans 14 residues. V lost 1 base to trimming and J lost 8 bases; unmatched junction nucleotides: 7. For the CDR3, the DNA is TGCGCCAGCAGCTTGTCATCCAGGGGGCCAGAAGCTTTCTTT. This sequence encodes CASSLSSRGPEAFF.

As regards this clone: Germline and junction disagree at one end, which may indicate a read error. This CDR3 is CSIDWGYEQYF. The CDR3 nucleotides are TGCAGCATTGATTGGGGGTACGAGCAGTACTTC. V is TRBV29-1 and J is TRBJ2-7; the D gene could be TRBD1 or TRBD2 (5 bases each). Germline-derived CDR1 and CDR2 are SQVTM and ANQGSEA. The CDR3 contains 11 residues.

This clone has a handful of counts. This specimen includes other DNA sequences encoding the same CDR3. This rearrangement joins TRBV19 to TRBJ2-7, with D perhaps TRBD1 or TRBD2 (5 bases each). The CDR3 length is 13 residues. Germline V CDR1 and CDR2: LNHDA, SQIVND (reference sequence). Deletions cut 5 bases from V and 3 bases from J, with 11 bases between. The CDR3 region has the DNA TGTGCCAGTAGTCCCGGGACCGGCTACGAGCAGTACTTC. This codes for CASSPGTGYEQYF. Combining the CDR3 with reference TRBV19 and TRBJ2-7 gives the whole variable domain DGGITQSPKYLFRKEGQNVTLSCEQNLNHDAMYWYRQDPGQGLRLIYYSQIVNDFQKGDIAEGYSVSREKKESFPLTVTSAQKNPTAFYLCASSPGTGYEQYFGPGTRLTVT.

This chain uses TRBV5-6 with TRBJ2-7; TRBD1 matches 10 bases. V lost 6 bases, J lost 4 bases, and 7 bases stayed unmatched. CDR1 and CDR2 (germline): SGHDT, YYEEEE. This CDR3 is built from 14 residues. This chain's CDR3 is CASTTGTGVYEQYF. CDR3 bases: TGTGCCAGCACCACCGGGACAGGGGTGTACGAGCAGTACTTC.